This T cell receptor beta chain was sequenced for a study of blood T cell repertoires in COVID-19 (TCRdb year 2020). Notes on the research overall: Samples covering the acute and convalescent phases of COVID-19 were provided by collaborators in the United States, Italy and Spain. HLA class I and class II types, where available, came from metadata supplied by the sample provider rather than from assay-based typing. The repertoires were made available in a free public database intended to serve as a resource for research on the immune response to SARS-CoV-2. Deeply sampled blood TCRbeta repertoires from subjects exposed to, actively infected with, or recovered from COVID-19 were included in the dataset. Samples were obtained from the ongoing ImmuneRACE study (first 160 participants) and from 950 to 1,500 subjects provided by 6 global collaborators. Sample metadata almost always included a de-identified subject ID, COVID-19 status, age in years and sex. The material from the prospective study consisted of cDNA or gDNA derived from T cells, B-cell-depleted T cells, or PBMCs.

CDR1 and CDR2 are read off the germline V gene as SGHRS and YFSETQ. The V end loses 4 bases and the J end loses 2 bases, and a stretch of 12 bases separates them. The CDR3 runs 14 amino acids, cysteine and phenylalanine included. Kept here is only the CDR3 DNA, which spans 42 bases and is read in frame from base 1. Details on this clone: Its antigen specificity is not known. Qualities for individual bases were not recorded, and no much larger clone is one base off.

The immunoSEQ Assay, a bias-controlled multiplex PCR, was used to amplify TCRbeta CDR3 regions from genomic DNA. The authors processed their data as follows. The number of nucleated cells in each sample was estimated by amplification of reference gene primers within the assay. To quantify the absolute abundance of each unique TCRbeta CDR3 rearrangement, sequence reads were collapsed and filtered. For each sample, productive Simpson clonality was calculated by taking the square root of Simpson's diversity index across productive rearrangements. The source is immuneACCESS, and TCRdb retained only in-frame sequences with V and J called. Part of the clones is not carried over; for the studies checked, unresolved V genes explain less than half of this, and the remainder is unexplained. V and J calls and clone size come straight from that table; D and trimming were deduced from the DNA. The sample table shows roughly 150,000 clones, and around 84% are seen once. Clones ranked in the top ten supply under 9.5% of the sample.

What the work shows at the level of the full study, not this receptor alone: Clinical and demographic metadata were provided uncurated, with the amount varying by source and participant.

Participants in the prospective study were enrolled through a virtual design, were aged about 18 to 100 years, and lived in approximately 25 United States geographic areas. In the prospective study, participants were assigned to cohorts based on the clinical history participants reported in a screening survey and a study questionnaire. Recovered participants in ImmuneRACE Cohort 3 were defined as having two consecutive negative NP/OP PCR tests, clearance from a healthcare professional, or resolution of symptoms. In the prospective study, whole blood, serum and a nasopharyngeal or oropharyngeal swab were collected from each participant by mobile phlebotomists. Prospective study participants could optionally give additional blood draws and questionnaires over an approximately two-month period. Before DNA extraction, blood samples from the prospective study were shipped at room temperature or frozen.

The receptor was derived from a man aged 50-59 years who had recovered from COVID-19. Sequencing was done on a sample of PBMCs or T cells enriched from blood (not recorded which). The V and J genes are TRBV5-1 and TRBJ1-2; the D gene identity is not certain. The CDR3 region has the sequence CASSPLRVNYGYTF. The nucleotides read TGCGCCAGCAGCCCTCTGAGGGTCAACTATGGCTACACCTTC.